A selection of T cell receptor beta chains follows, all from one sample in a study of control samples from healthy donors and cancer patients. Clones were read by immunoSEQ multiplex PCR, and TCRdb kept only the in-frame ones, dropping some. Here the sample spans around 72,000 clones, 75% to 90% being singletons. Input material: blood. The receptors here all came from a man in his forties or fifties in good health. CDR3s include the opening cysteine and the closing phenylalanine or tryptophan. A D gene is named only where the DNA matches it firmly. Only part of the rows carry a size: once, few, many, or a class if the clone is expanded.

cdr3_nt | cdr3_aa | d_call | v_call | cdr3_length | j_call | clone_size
TGTGCCTGGAGTGTCGGGACTTACTCTCGGGCCTTC | CAWSVGTYSRAF | NA | TRBV30 | 12 | TRBJ1-2 | NA
TGTGCCAGCAGCCAACGACCGACAGGGGGCTTGACAGATACGCAGTATTTT | CASSQRPTGGLTDTQYF | TRBD1 | TRBV3-1/TRBV3-2 | 17 | TRBJ2-3 | NA
TGTGCCTGGAGTGTAAGGACAGGGACCTATAGCAATCAGCCCCAGCATTTT | CAWSVRTGTYSNQPQHF | TRBD1 | TRBV30 | 17 | TRBJ1-5 | NA
TGTGCCAGTAGTATCCCCGGGACTAGCGCCGAGCAGTTCTTC | CASSIPGTSAEQFF | TRBD2 | TRBV19 | 14 | TRBJ2-1 | NA
TGTGCCAGCTCACCAGGCGGCAGGGTGAACTATGGCTACACCTTC | CASSPGGRVNYGYTF | NA | TRBV18 | 15 | TRBJ1-2 | NA
TGCGCCAGCAGCTTGTTCGGCTCTAGCACAGATACGCAGTATTTT | CASSLFGSSTDTQYF | NA | TRBV5-1 | 15 | TRBJ2-3 | NA
TGTGCCTGGAATAGGGGGAGCACGGACACCATATATTTT | CAWNRGSTDTIYF | NA | TRBV30 | 13 | TRBJ1-3 | NA
TGCGCCAGCAGCCAAGTCCGGACTAGCGGGAGGGTAGAGACCCAGTACTTC | CASSQVRTSGRVETQYF | TRBD2 | TRBV4-1 | 17 | TRBJ2-5 | NA
TGCGCCAGCAGACCTCAGGGGGCGGGAGGCTACACCTTC | CASRPQGAGGYTF | TRBD1 | TRBV5-1 | 13 | TRBJ1-2 | NA
TGTGCCAGCAGTTACGCCGGGGGGGGCTCACCCCTCCACTTT | CASSYAGGGSPLHF | NA | TRBV6-6 | 14 | TRBJ1-6 | NA
TGTGCCAGCAGTCGGGTCCTCCCGGGACTAGCTTCAGCAGATACGCAGTATTTT | CASSRVLPGLASADTQYF | TRBD2 | TRBV6-6 | 18 | TRBJ2-3 | few
TGTGCCAGTAGTATAGGTGTCTCTCGAGGGGGGAACACCGGGGAGCTGTTTTTT | CASSIGVSRGGNTGELFF | NA | TRBV19 | 18 | TRBJ2-2 | NA
TGCGCCAGCAGCTCCCGACTAGCGGATACGCAGTATTTT | CASSSRLADTQYF | TRBD2 | TRBV5-1 | 13 | TRBJ2-3 | NA
TGTGCCATCGCAGTAGGTTCAGCCGCGGACGAGCAGTACTTC | CAIAVGSAADEQYF | NA | TRBV10-3 | 14 | TRBJ2-7 | once
TGTGCCAGCAGCCCCCCCAGGCGCGCCGGGGAGCTGTTTTTT | CASSPPRRAGELFF | NA | TRBV9 | 14 | TRBJ2-2 | NA
TGCGCCAGCAGCGTGGTTCCCAGCTCCTACGAGCAGTACTTC | CASSVVPSSYEQYF | NA | TRBV5-1 | 14 | TRBJ2-7 | NA
TGTGCCAGCAGCCCCACAGGGGGGACTAATGAAAAACTGTTTTTT | CASSPTGGTNEKLFF | TRBD1 | TRBV7-6 | 15 | TRBJ1-4 | NA
TGTGCCAGCAGCTTAGCTAGACAGGCCTGGGAGACCCAGTACTTC | CASSLARQAWETQYF | NA | TRBV11-2 | 15 | TRBJ2-5 | NA
TGCGCCAGCAGCTTCGGTGGGAGCGGGGCGGAGACCCAGTACTTC | CASSFGGSGAETQYF | TRBD2 | TRBV5-1 | 15 | TRBJ2-5 | NA
TGTGCCAGCAGCCCAGCCCGCTACAATGAGCAGTTCTTC | CASSPARYNEQFF | NA | TRBV7-2 | 13 | TRBJ2-1 | NA
TGCGCCAGCAGCCAAGATACTAGCGGGAGGAAAACCTACAATGAGCAGTTCTTC | CASSQDTSGRKTYNEQFF | TRBD2 | TRBV4-1 | 18 | TRBJ2-1 | NA
TGTGCCAGCAGCCAAACTCGTGATACGCAGTATTTT | CASSQTRDTQYF | NA | TRBV3-1/TRBV3-2 | 12 | TRBJ2-3 | NA
TGTGCCAGCAGCCATCCAGACAGGGCCCCTTACACTGAAGCTTTCTTT | CASSHPDRAPYTEAFF | TRBD1 | TRBV4-2 | 16 | TRBJ1-1 | NA
TGTGCCAGCACCGGAGGAGGTGGGCTAGCTTACGAGCAGTACTTC | CASTGGGGLAYEQYF | NA | TRBV11-2 | 15 | TRBJ2-7 | NA
TGCGCCAGCAGCTTGAGTAGCGGGCTTTCCTACGAGCAGTACTTC | CASSLSSGLSYEQYF | TRBD2 | TRBV5-1 | 15 | TRBJ2-7 | once
TGCGCCAGCAGCTTGGAGGCTAGCGGGAGATGGTCCGGGGAGCTGTTTTTT | CASSLEASGRWSGELFF | TRBD2 | TRBV5-1 | 17 | TRBJ2-2 | NA
TGTGCTAGTGGTTTTCCCACTGGGCAGGGTAAAATCGACGAGCAGTACTTC | CASGFPTGQGKIDEQYF | NA | TRBV12-5 | 17 | TRBJ2-7 | once
TGTGCCAGCAGTACCGTACAGGGAATGGGGGAGCAGTACTTC | CASSTVQGMGEQYF | NA | TRBV25-1 | 14 | TRBJ2-7 | once
TGTGCCAGCAGCCCTTTGCCGACAGGGGGCCGCTATGGCTACACCTTC | CASSPLPTGGRYGYTF | TRBD1 | TRBV7-2 | 16 | TRBJ1-2 | NA
TGCGCCAGCAGCCAAGATTGGGGGTTTGGTCGTTCACCCCTCCACTTT | CASSQDWGFGRSPLHF | NA | TRBV4-3 | 16 | TRBJ1-6 | once
TGCAGCGTTCAGCCACAGCCTTACGAGCAGTACTTC | CSVQPQPYEQYF | NA | TRBV29-1 | 12 | TRBJ2-7 | NA
TGTGCCAGCAGCTTCGATCCCGACGCGGTCTATGGCTACACCTTC | CASSFDPDAVYGYTF | NA | TRBV5-4 | 15 | TRBJ1-2 | NA
TGCGCCAGCAGCTTGGCCCAGGCTGAAAAACTGTTTTTT | CASSLAQAEKLFF | NA | TRBV5-1 | 13 | TRBJ1-4 | NA
TGTGCCAGCAGTTCCCGACAGGGGGCCGGGGAGACCCAGTACTTC | CASSSRQGAGETQYF | TRBD1 | TRBV28 | 15 | TRBJ2-5 | NA
TGCGCCAGCAGCCAAGATCTGAGAGGGGGGGCTTTCTTT | CASSQDLRGGAFF | NA | TRBV4-3 | 13 | TRBJ1-1 | NA
TGTGCCAGTACGTGGGCTAGCGGGATTCGACGCGTACAAAACATTCAGTACTTC | CASTWASGIRRVQNIQYF | TRBD2 | TRBV19 | 18 | TRBJ2-4 | NA
TGTGCCAGCTCACCATTGGCTAGCGACGATACGCAGTATTTT | CASSPLASDDTQYF | NA | TRBV18 | 14 | TRBJ2-3 | NA
TGCAGCGTTGTGTACAGTCTGGGCCAAGAGACCCAGTACTTC | CSVVYSLGQETQYF | NA | TRBV29-1 | 14 | TRBJ2-5 | NA
TGTGCCAGCAGTGCGCAGCTGAACACTGAAGCTTTCTTT | CASSAQLNTEAFF | NA | TRBV2 | 13 | TRBJ1-1 | NA
TGTGCCAGCAGCTTAGCCGTCGACAGCCAGAACACCGGGGAGCTGTTTTTT | CASSLAVDSQNTGELFF | NA | TRBV7-9 | 17 | TRBJ2-2 | NA
TGTGCCAGCAGTTTTACTAGACCCCGAGGGTACACTGAAGCTTTCTTT | CASSFTRPRGYTEAFF | NA | TRBV27 | 16 | TRBJ1-1 | NA
TGCGCCAGCAGCCAAGAGTCCCGCAGGGCGAACACCATATATTTT | CASSQESRRANTIYF | NA | TRBV4-3 | 15 | TRBJ1-3 | NA
TGTGCCAGCAGCGGAGAGTCTGTGTGGAGAAATGAGCAGTTCTTC | CASSGESVWRNEQFF | NA | TRBV7-2 | 15 | TRBJ2-1 | NA
TGTGCCTGGAGTGGACAGGGTAACACTGAAGCTTTCTTT | CAWSGQGNTEAFF | TRBD1 | TRBV30 | 13 | TRBJ1-1 | NA
TGTGCCAGCGGACAGGGGTCAGAGCAGTTCTTC | CASGQGSEQFF | TRBD1 | TRBV7-9 | 11 | TRBJ2-1 | NA
TGCGCCAGCAGCTTGGAGGGACAGGGTCAGCCCCAGCATTTT | CASSLEGQGQPQHF | TRBD1 | TRBV5-1 | 14 | TRBJ1-5 | NA
TGTGCCAGTAGGAGACAGAGCTCCTATAATTCACCCCTCCACTTT | CASRRQSSYNSPLHF | NA | TRBV19 | 15 | TRBJ1-6 | NA